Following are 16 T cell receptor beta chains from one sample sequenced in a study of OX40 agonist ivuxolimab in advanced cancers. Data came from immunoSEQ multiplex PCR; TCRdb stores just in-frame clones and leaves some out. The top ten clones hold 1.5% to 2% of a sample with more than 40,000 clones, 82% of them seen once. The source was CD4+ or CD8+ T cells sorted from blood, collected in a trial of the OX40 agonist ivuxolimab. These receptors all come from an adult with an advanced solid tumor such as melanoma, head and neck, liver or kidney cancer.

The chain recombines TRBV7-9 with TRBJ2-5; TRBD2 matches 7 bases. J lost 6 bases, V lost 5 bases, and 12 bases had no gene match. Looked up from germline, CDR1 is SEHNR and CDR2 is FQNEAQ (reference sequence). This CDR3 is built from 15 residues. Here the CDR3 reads CASSQDWGGLKTQYF. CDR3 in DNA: TGTGCCAGCAGCCAGGATTGGGGAGGGTTGAAGACCCAGTACTTC.

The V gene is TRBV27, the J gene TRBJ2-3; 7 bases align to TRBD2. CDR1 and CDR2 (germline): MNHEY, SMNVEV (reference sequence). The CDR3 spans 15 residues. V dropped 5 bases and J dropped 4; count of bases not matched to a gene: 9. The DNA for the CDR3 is TGTGCCAGCAGTCGACTAGCAGGTGAGGCAGATACGCAGTATTTT. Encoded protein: CASSRLAGEADTQYF.

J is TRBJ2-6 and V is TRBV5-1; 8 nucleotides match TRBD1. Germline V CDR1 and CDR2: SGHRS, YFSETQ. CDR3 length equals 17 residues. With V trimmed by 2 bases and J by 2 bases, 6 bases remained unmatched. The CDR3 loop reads CASSLNPGGAGANVLTF. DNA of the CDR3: TGCGCCAGCAGCTTAAACCCAGGGGGCGCTGGGGCCAACGTCCTGACTTTC.

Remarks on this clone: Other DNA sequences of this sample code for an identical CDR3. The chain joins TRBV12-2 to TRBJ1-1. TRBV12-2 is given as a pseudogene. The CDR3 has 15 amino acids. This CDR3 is CASRSRGAEGTEAFF. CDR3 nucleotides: TGTGCAAGTCGCTCTCGGGGGGCTGAGGGAACTGAAGCTTTCTTT.

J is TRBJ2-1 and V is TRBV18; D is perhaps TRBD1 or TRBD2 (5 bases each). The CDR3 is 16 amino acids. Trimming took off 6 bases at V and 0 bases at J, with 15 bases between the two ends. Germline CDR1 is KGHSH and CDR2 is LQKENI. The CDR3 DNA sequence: TGTGCCAGCTCGAGACAGAGACTAAACTCCTACAATGAGCAGTTCTTC. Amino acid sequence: CASSRQRLNSYNEQFF.

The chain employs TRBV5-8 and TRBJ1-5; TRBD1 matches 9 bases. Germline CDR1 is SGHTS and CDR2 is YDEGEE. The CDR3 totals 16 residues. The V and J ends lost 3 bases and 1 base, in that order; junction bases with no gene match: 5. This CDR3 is CASSSGTGSSNQPQHF. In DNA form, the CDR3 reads TGTGCCAGCAGCTCCGGGACAGGGTCCAGCAATCAGCCCCAGCATTTT.

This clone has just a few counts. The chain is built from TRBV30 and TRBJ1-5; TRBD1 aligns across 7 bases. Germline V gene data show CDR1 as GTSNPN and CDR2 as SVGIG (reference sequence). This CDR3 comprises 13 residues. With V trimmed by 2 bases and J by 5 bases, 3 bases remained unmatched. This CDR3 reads CAWSRQGDQPQHF. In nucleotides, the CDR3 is TGTGCCTGGAGTCGACAGGGAGATCAGCCCCAGCATTTT.

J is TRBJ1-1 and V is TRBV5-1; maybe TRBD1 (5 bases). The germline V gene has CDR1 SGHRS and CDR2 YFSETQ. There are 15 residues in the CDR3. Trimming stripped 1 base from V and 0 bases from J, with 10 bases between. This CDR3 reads CASSLRGVMNTEAFF. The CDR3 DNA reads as TGCGCCAGCAGCTTGCGAGGGGTCATGAACACTGAAGCTTTCTTT.

CDR3 loop: CASSLGTPYGYTF. The CDR3 nucleotides read TGTGCCAGCAGTTTAGGGACACCCTATGGCTACACCTTC. J is TRBJ1-2 and V is TRBV27; maybe TRBD1 (6 bases). This CDR3 region has 13 residues. Trimming cost V 2 bases and J 4 bases, with 8 bases left between them. The germline V gene has CDR1 MNHEY and CDR2 SMNVEV (reference sequence).

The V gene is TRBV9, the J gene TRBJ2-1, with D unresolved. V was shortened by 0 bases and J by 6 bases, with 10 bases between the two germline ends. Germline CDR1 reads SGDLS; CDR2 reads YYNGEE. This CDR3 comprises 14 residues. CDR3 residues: CASSVARSPNEQFF. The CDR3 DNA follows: TGTGCCAGCAGCGTAGCCCGATCCCCCAATGAGCAGTTCTTC.

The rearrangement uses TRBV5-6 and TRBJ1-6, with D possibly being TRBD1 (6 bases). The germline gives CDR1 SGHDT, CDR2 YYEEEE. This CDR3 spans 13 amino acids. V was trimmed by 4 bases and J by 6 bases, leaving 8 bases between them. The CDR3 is CASSRQANSPLHF. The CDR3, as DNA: TGTGCCAGCAGCCGACAGGCTAATTCACCCCTCCACTTT.

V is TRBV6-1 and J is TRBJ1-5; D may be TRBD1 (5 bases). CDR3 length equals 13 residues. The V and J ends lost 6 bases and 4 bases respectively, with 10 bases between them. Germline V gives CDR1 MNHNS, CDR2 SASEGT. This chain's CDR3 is CASRQVSNQPQHF. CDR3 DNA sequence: TGTGCCAGCAGACAGGTCAGTAATCAGCCCCAGCATTTT.

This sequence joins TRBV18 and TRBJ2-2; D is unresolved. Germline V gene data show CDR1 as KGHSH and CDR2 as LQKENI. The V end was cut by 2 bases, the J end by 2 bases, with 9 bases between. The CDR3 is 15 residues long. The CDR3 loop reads CASSPNQANTGELFF. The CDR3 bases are TGTGCCAGCTCACCAAACCAGGCAAACACCGGGGAGCTGTTTTTT. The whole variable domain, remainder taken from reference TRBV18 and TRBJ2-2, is NAGVMQNPRHLVRRRGQEARLRCSPMKGHSHVYWYRQLPEEGLKFMVYLQKENIIDESGMPKERFSAEFPKEGPSILRIQQVVRGDSAAYFCASSPNQANTGELFFGEGSRLTVL.

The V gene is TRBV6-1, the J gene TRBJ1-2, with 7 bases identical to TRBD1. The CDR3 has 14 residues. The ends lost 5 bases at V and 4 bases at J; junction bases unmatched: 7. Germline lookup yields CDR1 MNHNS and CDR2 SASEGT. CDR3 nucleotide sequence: TGTGCCAGCAGTTCCCAGGGGGGTGGCTATGGCTACACCTTC. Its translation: CASSSQGGGYGYTF.

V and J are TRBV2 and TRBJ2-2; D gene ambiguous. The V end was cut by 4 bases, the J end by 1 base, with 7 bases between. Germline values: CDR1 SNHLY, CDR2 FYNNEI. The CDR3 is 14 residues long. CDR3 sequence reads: CASSGPKNTGELFF. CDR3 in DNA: TGTGCCAGCAGTGGTCCGAAGAACACCGGGGAGCTGTTTTTT.

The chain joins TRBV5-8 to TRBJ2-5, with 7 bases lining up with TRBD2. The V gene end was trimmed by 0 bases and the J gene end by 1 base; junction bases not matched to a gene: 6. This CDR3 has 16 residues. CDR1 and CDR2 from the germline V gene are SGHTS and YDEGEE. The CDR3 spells CASSLGFGGGQETQYF. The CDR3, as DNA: TGTGCCAGCAGCTTGGGTTTCGGCGGGGGCCAAGAGACCCAGTACTTC.